This T cell receptor beta chain is drawn from a study of cytomegalovirus exposure and HLA in healthy donors. At the level of the study: An earlier analysis found under 130 million unique TCR beta sequences from around 180 million T cells. Findings and caveats of the study: Researchers reported in a later analysis that a missense DCLRE1C variant was tied to TCR beta V- and J-gene trimming.

With 60 Vbeta and 13 Jbeta primers, the PCR was carried out. Authors' analysis steps: Later, an analysis found tens of millions of unique TCR beta chains, and 9.5 million to 11 million of these were shared. Here immunoSEQ multiplex PCR was the method, and the copy in TCRdb shows in-frame clones only, minus some. V and J calls and clone size are those listed in that table; D and trimming were worked out from the DNA. The sample contains about 140,000 clones, 70% to 90% of which appear only once. Comment on this clone: The antigen is undetermined.

The origin of this receptor is a woman in her forties in good health and CMV-seronegative. Sample: PBMCs.

The chain's CDR3 is CASSYSGASGYEQYF. CDR3 nucleotide sequence: TGTGCCAGCAGTTACTCGGGTGCTAGCGGCTACGAGCAGTACTTC. The V gene is TRBV6-5, the J gene TRBJ2-7; 7 nucleotides match TRBD2. V lost 0 bases to trimming and J lost 3 bases; unmatched junction nucleotides: 5. The CDR3 runs to 15 residues. Looked up from germline, CDR1 is MNHEY and CDR2 is SVGAGI.